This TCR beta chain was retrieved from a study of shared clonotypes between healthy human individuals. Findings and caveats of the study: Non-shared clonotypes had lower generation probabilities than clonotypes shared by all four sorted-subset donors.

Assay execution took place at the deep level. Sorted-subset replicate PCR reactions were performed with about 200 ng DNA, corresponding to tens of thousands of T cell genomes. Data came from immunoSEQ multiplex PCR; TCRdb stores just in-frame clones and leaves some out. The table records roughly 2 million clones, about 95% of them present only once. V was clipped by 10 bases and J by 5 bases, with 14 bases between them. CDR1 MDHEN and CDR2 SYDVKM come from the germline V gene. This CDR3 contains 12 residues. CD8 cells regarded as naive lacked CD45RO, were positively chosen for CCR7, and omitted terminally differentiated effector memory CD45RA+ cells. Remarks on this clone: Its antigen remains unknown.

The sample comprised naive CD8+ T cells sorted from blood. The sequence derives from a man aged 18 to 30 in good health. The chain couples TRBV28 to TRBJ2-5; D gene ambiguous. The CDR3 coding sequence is TGTGCCACCACGGACCTCGCTGAGACCCAGTACTTC. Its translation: CATTDLAETQYF.